The T cell receptor beta chain under discussion was sequenced for a study of CD8+ T cells in alopecia areata. Study-wide points: Because one nonresponder was included, the link of baseline CD8+ expansion to response is considered uncertain. A great number of expanded lesional clones endured in scalp and blood during tofacitinib.

Germline CDR1 and CDR2: WSHSY and SAAADI. Trimming at V came to 6 bases and at J to 2 bases, leaving 11 bases not matched to a gene. This CDR3 comprises 16 residues. As to treatment: oral pan-JAK inhibitor, 5-10 mg twice daily. About this clone itself: Its target is not known.

Investigators isolated RNA and reverse transcribed it into cDNA to act as the sequencing template. Method: immunoSEQ multiplex PCR; TCRdb's copy keeps in-frame clones and lacks some. In the table there are roughly 180,000 clones, about 53% of which are singletons. The chain uses TRBV10-2 and TRBJ2-3, with TRBD1 matching over 7 bases. Material: CD8+ T cells sorted from blood, obtained at week 24, from a patient treated with tofacitinib. The TCR comes from a human donor with alopecia areata. The CDR3 DNA follows: TGCGCCAGCAGGGATATCCGGGACAGATTCACAGATACGCAGTATTTT. Protein sequence: CASRDIRDRFTDTQYF.